This T cell receptor (beta chain) was sequenced during a study of vaccination and CD4 T cells after COVID-19. About the research overall: The convalescents were made up of six males and four females, two of whom were Hispanic. Notes on the study in general: Within convalescent individuals, 304 out of 307 vaccine-specific clones proved to be spike mono-reactive.

Germline CDR1 reads SGHAT; CDR2 reads FQNNGV. With 6 bases removed from V and 0 bases from J, the gap between germline ends came to 12 bases. This CDR3 contains 15 residues. Worth noting for this clonotype: Its target is not known.

Treatment: roughly ten-day PBMC culture with coronavirus spike peptide pools or control peptides (ViraFEST assay). TCR sequencing followed the expansion of antigen-specific T cells with peptide pools in ViraFEST. The Oncomine TCR Beta short-read assay was applied to DNA of cultured CD4+ T cells. Using the QIAamp micro DNA kit, genomic DNA was extracted from the CD4+ T cells that had been cultured. One entry per CDR3 protein, called by TCRdb with MiXCR from the PCR reads. The table has under 25,000 distinct CDR3 sequences, under 65% seen once. V usage is TRBV11-2 and J usage is TRBJ1-5; D is unclear. The sequence came from a human donor who had recovered from COVID-19. The specimen sequenced was CD4+ T cells from blood, cultured in vitro. CDR3 residues: CASSYGGSSNQPQHF. The CDR3 bases are TGTGCCAGCAGTTACGGCGGCTCTAGCAATCAGCCCCAGCATTTT.